This T cell receptor (beta chain) was obtained from a study of human T cells and chemical hapten exposure. The CDR3 has 13 amino acids. V lost 6 bases and J lost 2; bases outside the gene matches: 4. Germline V gene sequence: CDR1 SGHNT, CDR2 YENEEA. In the authors' methods: Counting gave a median of around 96,000 TCRs per sample, with values ranging from 23,224 to 690,600. TCRdb re-derived calls from the RACE reads in MiXCR, one entry per CDR3 protein. TCRdb's processing, not the study's, gives the V and J calls here. The sample includes just over 350,000 distinct CDR3 sequences, around 6% of them seen just once. Time point here: patch test 2, 6 weeks after DPC sensitization. Treatment noted: therapeutic diphenylcyclopropenone sensitization with weekly scalp DPC. This clonotype was found many times. The target antigen is unknown. Study results and caveats: Among TCRs, those above 1 in 1000 frequency were unaffected by DPC sensitization. Expanded TCRs showed more large CDR3 clusters than pre-sensitization or healthy control sets.

This specimen consisted of whole blood, obtained in connection with sensitization to the hapten diphenylcyclopropenone (DPC). The source of this sequence is a woman aged 18-29 years with alopecia areata. Some clones in this sample may be carry-over from other donors' samples. V gene TRBV11-3 combines with J gene TRBJ2-7, with 7 bases fitting TRBD2. As DNA, the CDR3 is TGTGCCAGCAGTCTCGGGACTACCTACGAGCAGTACTTC. It codes for CASSLGTTYEQYF.